This TCR beta chain was sequenced for a study of blood T cells in healthy people across ages (dated by TCRdb to the mid-2010s). About the investigation overall: Template switching captured roughly one uniquely barcoded TCR beta cDNA molecule per two T cells in model experiments. The study analyzed two additional independent replicas of 1 million unique cDNA reads from the same blood draw for two donors, one aged 18 to 29 and one aged 80 or older. Age-related changes in TCR beta repertoire diversity were measured in the study by deep sequencing normalized with unique cDNA molecular identifiers. Donors were grouped into four age groups: young (average 16 years), middle-aged (roughly 37), aged (roughly 67) and long-lived (about 82). What the work shows at the level of the full study, not this receptor alone: Total diversity estimates from one million sequenced T cells were considered lower bounds and underestimates. Because donor CMV infection status was unknown, age-related changes in expanded clonotypes were potentially confounded. Compared with the aged group, more naive CD4+ T cells, fewer expanded clones and increased TCR diversity were shown by the long-lived group, suggesting age selection. Observed TCR beta diversity correlated strongly with the percentage of naive T cells measured by flow cytometry. Since profiling was done on bulk unsorted PBMCs, naive and antigen-experienced compartments could not be conclusively compared. Observed TCR beta diversity per million T cells fell roughly linearly with age, and a significant reduction was already apparent by age around 40.

Library preparation used 5' RACE. Sequencer: Illumina HiSeq 2500. A second PCR of roughly 7 to 12 cycles was performed with a sample-barcoded 5' primer and a J-beta primer mix. A unique molecular identifier was introduced onto each TCR beta cDNA molecule by a template-switch 5' adaptor carrying 12 random nucleotides. Each sample yielded at least 2.5 million CDR3-containing paired-end reads. First-strand cDNA synthesis was performed from all RNA using the Mint cDNA synthesis kit, with priming by a TRBC-specific oligonucleotide. Following uracil-DNA glycosylase treatment, all cDNA underwent a first 18-cycle PCR with the universal primers M1SS and BC2_uni_R. Concerning the study's data processing: Each sample was normalized by randomly selecting 1 million high-quality reads, each carrying a distinct molecular identifier. Instead of being binned into consensus sequences, reads that shared molecular identifiers were thrown out. CDR3 identification, clonotype clustering and error correction used MiTCR with a Q25 quality threshold and the strictest error-elimination algorithm. A nonparametric unseen species model with Euler transformation was used to estimate a lower bound on total TCR beta diversity. Using fastp trimming at Q25 and MiXCR clonotype assembly, TCRdb reanalyzed the public sequencing data and kept in-frame beta chains. Entries that share a CDR3 protein sequence are merged under the most common genes and DNA. None of the V and J calls come from the authors' own analysis; TCRdb made them. In this sample the table shows about 930,000 distinct CDR3 sequences, about 29% of which occur a single time. The ten largest make up roughly a tenth of the sample.

This clonotype was recorded a few times. Its antigen has not been determined. The record has no base qualities; no much larger clone is one base away. Inclusive of the bounding cysteine and phenylalanine, the CDR3 is 15 residues long. Left in the record is the CDR3 DNA by itself, 45 bases read in frame from the first base. CDR1 is given as SGHRS and CDR2 as YFSETQ, both from the germline V gene. V is clipped by 4 bases and J by 4 bases, and the sequence between their germline boundaries is 14 bases long. Systemically healthy Caucasian individuals from Russia, around 38 in total and aged about 6 to 95 years, were included as donors. Approximately 9 milliliters of peripheral blood were collected from each donor into EDTA-treated Vacutainer tubes. Ficoll-Paque density-gradient centrifugation was used to isolate PBMCs, with at least 6.5 million per sample. Total RNA, at least 5 micrograms per sample, was extracted from PBMCs with Trizol reagent. Naive CD45RAhigh/CD27high T cell percentages were measured by flow cytometry on a PBMC aliquot from every donor.

These data also featured in a second study, about T cells of mothers and their children. From the second report: Nine systemically healthy Caucasian individuals, comprising three mothers and their six children, were included as donors. cDNA synthesis consumed the entire amount of extracted RNA, loaded at approximately 1.6 ug RNA in each 15 ul reaction. In the second PCR, sample barcodes and 2-4 random nucleotides were introduced via the M1S primer. Over 9.5 million TCR beta CDR3 reads were obtained for each mother, and approximately 2.9 million reads were obtained for each child. TCR recombination output is similarly shaped by thymic selection in related and unrelated pairs, with a minor effect exerted by inherited differences. Normalized repertoire overlap in related mother-child pairs was always slightly higher than in unrelated mother-child pairs, but the difference was never significant. No persistent microchimeric T cell clones were found, with a detection sensitivity of approximately 95 clones per million clonotypes. Deep NGS was used in the study to compare the TCR beta repertoires of mothers and children and to look for features that separate related mother-child pairs from unrelated individuals. On average, the children were approximately 11 +/- 4 years old, while the mothers were about 38 +/- 4 years old. Libraries were sequenced on Illumina HiSeq 2000 with 100+100 nt paired-end reads after adapter ligation with NEBNext reagents. To prevent cross-contamination, the mother and child libraries were prepared one month apart and sequenced in separate runs. For each donor, somewhere between 500,000 and 2,000,000 distinct TCR beta clonotypes were identified. Naive TCR beta clonotypes were estimated from low-frequency clonotypes matched to each donor's FACS-determined naive share, without sorting.

Input material: blood. Recombination joined TRBV5-1 with TRBJ1-4, with the D segment identity uncertain. This TCR was recovered from a woman in her 40s in good health. In nucleotide form, the sequence is TGCGCCAGCAGCCTCTCTGTGGGGTTTAATGAAAAACTGTTTTTT. The translation is CASSLSVGFNEKLFF.